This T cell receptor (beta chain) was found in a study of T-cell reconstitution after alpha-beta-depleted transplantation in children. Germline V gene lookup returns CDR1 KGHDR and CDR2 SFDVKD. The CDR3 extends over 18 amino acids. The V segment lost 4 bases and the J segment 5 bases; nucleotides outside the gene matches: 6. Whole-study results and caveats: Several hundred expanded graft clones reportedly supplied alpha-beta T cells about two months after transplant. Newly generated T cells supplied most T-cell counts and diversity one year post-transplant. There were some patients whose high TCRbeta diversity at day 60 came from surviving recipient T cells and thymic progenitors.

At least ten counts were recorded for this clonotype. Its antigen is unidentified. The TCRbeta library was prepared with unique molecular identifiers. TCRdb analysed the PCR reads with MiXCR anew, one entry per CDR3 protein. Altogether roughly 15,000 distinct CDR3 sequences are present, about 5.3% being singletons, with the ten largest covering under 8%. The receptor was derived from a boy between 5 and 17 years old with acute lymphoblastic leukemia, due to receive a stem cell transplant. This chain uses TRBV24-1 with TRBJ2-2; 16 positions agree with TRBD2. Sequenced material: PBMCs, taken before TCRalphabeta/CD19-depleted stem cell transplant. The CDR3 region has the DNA TGTGCCACCAGTGACTCGGGACTAGCGGGGGGGCTTACCGGGGAGCTGTTTTTT. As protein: CATSDSGLAGGLTGELFF.